Below, 25 T cell receptor beta chains from the same sample are listed, as sequenced in a study of cytomegalovirus exposure and HLA in healthy donors. Primers: 60 Vbeta forward and 13 Jbeta reverse. The assay was immunoSEQ multiplex PCR, and TCRdb's table has in-frame clones only and misses some. Counted here are some 77,000 clones, 60% to 80% occurring once; the ten biggest clones make up around 23%. The specimen sequenced was PBMCs. All receptors come from a woman aged 45-65 years in good health and CMV-seropositive.

J is TRBJ1-2 and V is TRBV2, with 8 bases that match TRBD1. Trimming took 10 bases from V and 4 from J; bases not matched to a gene: 5. Germline V gives CDR1 SNHLY, CDR2 FYNNEI. The CDR3 contains 12 residues. The CDR3 DNA follows: TGTGCCATCAGGACAGGGTCCTATGGCTACACCTTC. Residues: CAIRTGSYGYTF.

The chain uses TRBV7-6 and TRBJ2-3; D is perhaps TRBD2 (5 bases). The CDR3 contains 13 residues. Trimming left V 5 bases short and J 7 bases short, with 13 bases between. Germline loops: CDR1 SGHVS, CDR2 FNYEAQ. CDR3 nucleotide sequence: TGTGCCAGCAGCACTAGGGCCAGGAATACGCAGTATTTT. It is translated as CASSTRARNTQYF.

The chain recombines TRBV7-8 with TRBJ2-7, with a possible D match to TRBD2 (5 bases). This CDR3 spans 16 amino acids. Germline V gene sequence: CDR1 SGHVS, CDR2 FQNEAQ. Trimming took 1 base from V and 2 from J, leaving 15 bases between them. This chain's CDR3 is CASSLGSVALPYEQYV. Here the CDR3 DNA reads TGTGCCAGCAGCTTAGGATCAGTAGCGCTCCCCTACGAGCAGTACGTC.

V is TRBV6-1 and J is TRBJ2-1; 8 bases fit TRBD1. Germline values: CDR1 MNHNS, CDR2 SASEGT. After removal of 6 bases from V and 2 bases from J, the junction contained 3 bases not matched to a gene. The CDR3 length is 14 residues. DNA of the CDR3: TGTGCCAGCAGCCAGGGGGCTGCCTACAATGAGCAGTTCTTC. It codes for CASSQGAAYNEQFF.

The gene calls are TRBV9 and TRBJ2-3; 8 positions agree with TRBD1. J gave up 2 bases and V 0 bases, and 2 bases lay outside the gene matches. The CDR3 length is 15 residues. Germline lookup yields CDR1 SGDLS and CDR2 YYNGEE. CDR3 coding DNA: TGTGCCAGCAGCGTAGTACAGGGGGACACAGATACGCAGTATTTT. It encodes CASSVVQGDTDTQYF.

CDR3 region: CASSLAAGGTYEQYF. The DNA for the CDR3 is TGCGCCAGCAGCTTGGCCGCGGGGGGAACCTACGAGCAGTACTTC. The chain uses TRBV5-1 and TRBJ2-7; 8 bases line up with TRBD2. CDR3 size: 15 residues. Unmatched junction bases numbered 4, after V lost 0 bases and J lost 2 bases. Germline V gives CDR1 SGHRS, CDR2 YFSETQ.

The CDR3 DNA reads TGCGCCAGCAGCTTGGCGGCAGGGATGGGCTATGGCTACACCTTC. Its translation: CASSLAAGMGYGYTF. V is TRBV5-1 and J is TRBJ1-2, with D possibly being TRBD1 (5 bases). The V gene's germline CDR1 is SGHRS and CDR2 YFSETQ. The CDR3 covers 15 residues. Trimming stripped 0 bases from V and 4 bases from J, with 13 bases between.

The rearrangement links TRBV11-2 to TRBJ2-1; D ambiguous. V lost 3 bases and J 1 base, leaving 7 bases between the germline ends. The V gene's germline CDR1 is SGHAT and CDR2 FQNNGV. The CDR3 sequence is 14 residues long. The CDR3 region is CASSLAGSYNEQFF. CDR3 sequence (DNA): TGTGCCAGCAGCTTGGCAGGTTCCTACAATGAGCAGTTCTTC.

CDR3 in DNA: TGTGCCAGCAGCCAATTCGGGGGGGCCAGGGCTGGCCAGTACTTC. It specifies CASSQFGGARAGQYF. The chain is built from TRBV7-3 and TRBJ2-5; 8 bases line up with TRBD2. Germline CDR1 is SGHTA and CDR2 is FQGTGA. Trimming took 5 bases from V and 10 from J; bases not matched to a gene: 15. The CDR3 is 15 amino acids.

J is TRBJ2-3 and V is TRBV5-4; perhaps TRBD2 as D (5 bases). V gave up 0 bases and J gave up 2 bases, with 13 bases separating them. Germline V lookup: CDR1 SGHNT, CDR2 YYREEE (reference sequence). The CDR3 is 16 residues long. The DNA for the CDR3 is TGTGCCAGCAGCTTGGCCGGGATTAGGGCCACAGATACGCAGTATTTT. Translation: CASSLAGIRATDTQYF.

The J gene is TRBJ2-1, the V gene TRBV7-6, with 7 bases identical to TRBD2. V gave up 5 bases and J gave up 3 bases; unmatched junction bases: 10. In germline, CDR1 is SGHVS, CDR2 FNYEAQ. The CDR3 length is 16 residues. In nucleotides, the CDR3 is TGTGCCAGCAGCCCCGATCTAGCGGTCAACTACAATGAGCAGTTCTTC. Translation: CASSPDLAVNYNEQFF.

The chain couples TRBV5-1 to TRBJ1-1, with 10 bases lining up with TRBD1. The CDR3 has 14 amino acids. V lost 4 bases, J lost 0 bases, and 0 bases stayed unmatched. Germline lookup yields CDR1 SGHRS and CDR2 YFSETQ. The CDR3 sequence: CASSGTGVNTEAFF. CDR3 nucleotides: TGCGCCAGCAGCGGGACAGGGGTGAACACTGAAGCTTTCTTT. Combining the CDR3 with reference TRBV5-1 and TRBJ1-1 gives the whole variable domain KAGVTQTPRYLIKTRGQQVTLSCSPISGHRSVSWYQQTPGQGLQFLFEYFSETQRNKGNFPGRFSGRQFSNSRSEMNVSTLELGDSALYLCASSGTGVNTEAFFGQGTRLTVV.

J is TRBJ2-3 and V is TRBV9; TRBD2 might be the D (7 bases). This CDR3 has 16 amino acids. With 2 bases removed from V and 0 bases from J, the gap between germline ends came to 13 bases. Germline V gene sequence: CDR1 SGDLS, CDR2 YYNGEE. The CDR3 loop is CASSVMGGASTDTQYF. The CDR3 DNA reads as TGTGCCAGCAGCGTTATGGGGGGGGCTAGCACAGATACGCAGTATTTT.

The CDR3 DNA reads TGTGCCAGCAGTGTCCTAGCGGGGAACAATGAGCAGTTCTTC. The encoded protein is CASSVLAGNNEQFF. This chain links TRBV6-5 with TRBJ2-1, with 9 bases identical to TRBD2. CDR1 is MNHEY and CDR2 is SVGAGI in the germline V gene. The V and J ends lost 5 bases and 5 bases, in that order; junction bases with no gene match: 4. The CDR3 consists of 14 residues.

This chain links TRBV6-7 with TRBJ2-1, with D possibly TRBD2 on 5 matching bases. TRBV6-7 is flagged as an ORF with uncertain function. The CDR3 consists of 18 residues. V lost 7 bases to trimming and J lost 9 bases, with 31 bases between them. CDR3 DNA: TGTGCCAGCACCTTTGCAAACGGGGTGGGAGAACGAGAGGGTGAGCAGTTCTTC. As protein: CASTFANGVGEREGEQFF.

This chain uses TRBV5-1 with TRBJ1-1, with D perhaps matching TRBD1 (6 bases). The CDR3 is 13 amino acids. V was clipped by 4 bases and J by 4 bases, with 11 bases between them. Per the germline V gene, CDR1 is SGHRS and CDR2 is YFSETQ. The CDR3 here is CASSPVGGTEAFF. The CDR3 DNA is TGCGCCAGCAGCCCCGTAGGGGGCACTGAAGCTTTCTTT.

This chain uses TRBV19 with TRBJ2-7; D call uncertain. The CDR3 spans 12 residues. Trimming cost V 1 base and J 3 bases, with 4 bases left between them. Germline CDR1 LNHDA, CDR2 SQIVND (reference sequence). This chain's CDR3 is CASSIAGYEQYF. CDR3 nucleotide sequence: TGTGCCAGTAGTATAGCGGGCTACGAGCAGTACTTC.

The V and J genes are TRBV5-4 and TRBJ1-2, with a possible D match to TRBD1 (5 bases). This CDR3 has 14 residues. Germline-derived CDR1 and CDR2 are SGHNT and YYREEE (reference sequence). V was cut by 2 bases and J by 0 bases, with 8 bases left in between. CDR3 DNA sequence: TGTGCCAGCAGCTTAGTACAGGCTAACTATGGCTACACCTTC. This gives the protein CASSLVQANYGYTF.

This chain links TRBV6-7 with TRBJ1-2, with 9 bases identical to TRBD1. TRBV6-7 has ORF status, its function being uncertain. This CDR3 has 13 residues. Germline trimming cut 7 bases from V and 5 bases from J; bases unmatched to any gene: 5. The CDR3 region has the DNA TGTGCCAGCAACAGGGGGCTAGGGTATGGCTACACCTTC. Translating it yields CASNRGLGYGYTF.

The chain is built from TRBV6-1 and TRBJ2-1, with a weak D call TRBD2 (8 bases). CDR1 MNHNS and CDR2 SASEGT come from the germline V gene. The CDR3 loop spans 15 amino acids. Trimming left V 2 bases short and J 9 bases short, with 17 bases between. DNA of the CDR3: TGTGCCAGCAGTGAATGGACTAGCAGGGGGGGTGAGCAGTTCTTC. This sequence encodes CASSEWTSRGGEQFF.

This clone has just a few counts. The chain combines TRBV7-9 with TRBJ1-6; D possibly corresponds to TRBD1 (6 bases). The CDR3 spans 12 residues. Trimming shortened V by 10 bases and J by 9 bases, and 13 bases separated the two germline ends. Germline V gene data show CDR1 as SEHNR and CDR2 as FQNEAQ (reference sequence). The CDR3 region is CATKGRGSPLHF. CDR3 in DNA: TGTGCCACCAAGGGCAGGGGTTCACCCCTCCACTTT.

The genes are TRBV21-1 and TRBJ2-5; the table's D call, TRBD2, was not checked against the DNA. TRBV21-1 is shown as a pseudogene. The CDR3 contains 15 residues. The CDR3: CASSKVQLAEETQYF. The CDR3 DNA is TGTGCCAGCAGCAAAGTCCAACTAGCGGAAGAGACCCAGTACTTC.

This chain links TRBV29-1 with TRBJ1-1; a possible D gene is TRBD1 (5 bases). CDR1 is SQVTM, CDR2 ANQGSEA, per germline. The V gene lost 7 bases and the J gene lost 10 bases, with 13 bases spanning the gap. The length of the CDR3 is 10 residues. The CDR3 nucleotides read TGCAGCGCATCGCAGGGTGCAGCTTTCTTT. This gives the protein CSASQGAAFF.

This chain joins TRBV4-2 and TRBJ2-3, with 9 positions matching TRBD2. This CDR3 comprises 16 residues. V gave up 0 bases and J gave up 1 base; unmatched junction bases: 2. CDR1 is LGHNA, CDR2 YNFKEQ, per germline. The CDR3 coding sequence is TGTGCCAGCAGCCAAGAATTAGCGGGAGGCACAGATACGCAGTATTTT. Amino acids: CASSQELAGGTDTQYF.

This chain connects TRBV7-3 to TRBJ2-6; TRBD2 is a possible D gene (6 bases). The ends were cut back, 5 bases at V and 2 bases at J, with 10 bases in the middle. The germline CDR1 and CDR2 sequences are SGHTA and FQGTGA. The CDR3 loop spans 15 amino acids. CDR3: CASSQWEAGANVLTF. CDR3 in DNA: TGTGCCAGCAGCCAATGGGAGGCTGGGGCCAACGTCCTGACTTTC.